The 15 T cell receptor beta chains presented below share a single source sample, sequenced in a study of regulatory T cells in long-lasting Graves disease (dated by TCRdb to the early 2020s). The library came from multiplex PCR. Instrument used: Illumina HiSeq 4000. iRepertoire HTBI primers and Arm-PCR amplification of CDR3 regions were used to construct TCR beta libraries. Starting from the raw public reads, TCRdb applied fastp trimming at Q25, assembled clones with MiXCR and retained in-frame beta chains. Every CDR3 protein is listed once, alongside the most common genes and DNA of its rows. This sample holds 350,000 to 450,000 distinct CDR3 sequences; 20% to 25% were observed only once. The ten biggest clones cover less than 30% of the sample. The sample's time point label, decoded: persistent/refractory GD, antithyroid drugs over 5 years with positive TRAb. RNA was extracted from PBMCs in TRIzol for both TCR sequencing and RNA sequencing.

The specimen was peripheral blood mononuclear cells (PBMCs), collected when the disease was refractory, from a patient treated with antithyroid drugs. These receptor sequences come from a woman between 40 and 50 years old with Graves disease. Donor details come from another sample of the same person, matched by shared clones.

V and J are TRBV20-1 and TRBJ2-3, with D maybe TRBD1 (5 bases). CDR3 length: 14 residues. In germline, CDR1 is DFQATT, CDR2 SNEGSKA (reference sequence). V lost 7 bases and J 2 bases, leaving 16 bases between the germline ends. Written as DNA, the CDR3 is TGCAGTGTCATCACGACAGCACTCACAGATACGCAGTATTTT. As protein: CSVITTALTDTQYF.

This chain joins TRBV19 and TRBJ2-3, with D uncertain. CDR3 length: 14 residues. Germline CDR1 LNHDA, CDR2 SQIVND (reference sequence). V was trimmed by 3 bases and J by 7 bases, leaving 14 bases between them. The CDR3 here is CASSISGTINTQYF. The CDR3 DNA reads as TGTGCCAGTAGTATTTCTGGAACAATCAATACGCAGTATTTT.

This clonotype was picked up many times. CDR3 sequence: CASRPESSRNSPLHF. CDR3 in DNA: TGTGCCAGCAGGCCCGAGAGTTCACGGAATTCACCCCTCCACTTT. The chain uses TRBV28 and TRBJ1-6; D is unclear. The CDR3 consists of 15 residues. Per germline, CDR1 MDHEN and CDR2 SYDVKM. Trimming removed 6 bases from V and 7 bases from J, with 16 bases in between.

The chain employs TRBV7-9 and TRBJ2-5, with a weak D call TRBD2 (6 bases). V lost 1 base and J lost 4, with 13 bases in between. The CDR3 is 15 amino acids. CDR1 and CDR2 (germline): SEHNR, FQNEAQ (reference sequence). CDR3 DNA sequence: TGTGCCAGCAGCTTAGGTCCGTCCGGGGGAGAGACCCAGTACTTC. Translated, it gives CASSLGPSGGETQYF.

This clonotype was detected ten times or more. The chain joins TRBV2 to TRBJ1-5; no clear D. The CDR3 loop spans 13 amino acids. CDR1 is SNHLY, CDR2 FYNNEI, per germline. V was trimmed by 7 bases and J by 3 bases, leaving 10 bases between them. CDR3 amino acids: CASTWELNQPQHF. CDR3 coding DNA: TGTGCCAGCACATGGGAGCTCAATCAGCCCCAGCATTTT.

This clonotype was found a few times. This chain joins TRBV6-1 and TRBJ1-5; a weak D match, TRBD1 (5 bases). This CDR3 spans 17 amino acids. The germline V and J ends were trimmed by 1 base and 7 bases, with 20 bases remaining between them. The germline V gene has CDR1 MNHNS and CDR2 SASEGT. The CDR3 spells CASSEVEGRVFTQPQHF. The CDR3 coding sequence is TGTGCCAGCAGTGAAGTTGAGGGCAGGGTGTTTACCCAGCCCCAGCATTTT.

This clonotype was detected once. This may arise from a read error, as a much more abundant clone is one base away. V is TRBV12-3 or TRBV12-4 and J is TRBJ2-5, with D perhaps being TRBD1 or TRBD2 (5 bases each). The CDR3 length is 15 residues. This CDR3 reads CASSELYRGQETQHF. CDR3 in DNA: TGTGCCAGCAGTGAGCTGTACCGGGGCCAAGAGACCCAGCACTTC.

Comments on this clonotype: With a much larger clone just one base away, this may be a read error. The chain recombines TRBV11-2 with TRBJ1-6; the D gene is possibly TRBD1 (5 bases). V lost 4 bases and J lost 9, with 16 bases in between. Germline CDR1 and CDR2: SGHAT and FQNNGV. The CDR3 totals 15 residues. The CDR3 is CASSSVWGNGSPLHF. CDR3 DNA: TGTGCCAGCAGCTCAGTATGGGGGAATGGTTCACCCCTCCACTTT.

This clonotype occurred a few times. The chain carries TRBV25-1 and TRBJ2-4, with D perhaps matching TRBD1 or TRBD2 (5 bases each). CDR1 is MGHDK, CDR2 SYGVNS, per germline. Trimming took off 11 bases at V and 8 bases at J, with 16 bases between the two ends. The CDR3 length is 12 residues. The chain's CDR3 is CALGESSDIQYF. The CDR3, as DNA: TGTGCCCTGGGGGAGTCGTCTGACATTCAGTACTTC. The full variable domain, its missing parts supplied by reference TRBV25-1 and TRBJ2-4, is EADIYQTPRYLVIGTGKKITLECSQTMGHDKMYWYQQDPGMELHLIHYSYGVNSTEKGDLSSESTVSRIRTEHFPLTLESARPSHTSQYLCALGESSDIQYFGAGTRLSVL.

The chain has TRBV28 and TRBJ2-5; 11 nucleotides match TRBD2. CDR3 size: 16 residues. V was pared by 6 bases and J by 4 bases, with 10 bases of the junction left unmatched. CDR1 and CDR2 from the germline V gene are MDHEN and SYDVKM. The CDR3 nucleotides are TGTGCCAGCAGCCAAGCCGCTAGCGGGAGGAGAGAGACCCAGTACTTC. Translated: CASSQAASGRRETQYF.

A few counts support this clonotype. This chain joins TRBV7-9 and TRBJ2-7; 7 bases fit TRBD1. With V trimmed by 4 bases and J by 2 bases, 5 bases remained unmatched. Germline CDR1 is SEHNR and CDR2 is FQNEAQ (reference sequence). The CDR3 totals 14 residues. CDR3 residues: CASSWDSLPYEQYF. CDR3 bases: TGTGCCAGCAGCTGGGACAGTCTTCCCTACGAGCAGTACTTC.

The chain couples TRBV15 to TRBJ2-1, with TRBD2 matching over 11 bases. The V segment lost 3 bases and the J segment 1 base; nucleotides outside the gene matches: 5. There are 17 residues in the CDR3. Germline assignment: CDR1 LNHNV and CDR2 YYDKDF (reference sequence). The CDR3 region has the DNA TGTGCCACCAGCAGCCGATTAGCGGGAGGGTCCTACAATGAGCAGTTCTTC. Its protein is CATSSRLAGGSYNEQFF.

There are a few counts of this clonotype. The J gene is TRBJ1-4, the V gene TRBV3-1; no definite D call. Germline lookup yields CDR1 LGHDT and CDR2 YNNKEL (reference sequence). V lost 5 bases and J 0 bases, leaving 16 bases between the germline ends. There are 17 residues in the CDR3. The CDR3, as DNA: TGTGCCAGCAGCGAATCATTCTCTGCCTCAACTAATGAAAAACTGTTTTTT. Residues: CASSESFSASTNEKLFF.

This chain joins TRBV6-1 and TRBJ2-7; the match to TRBD1 covers 9 bases. The CDR3 is 14 amino acids. V was pared by 7 bases and J by 4 bases, with 8 bases of the junction left unmatched. Germline V gives CDR1 MNHNS, CDR2 SASEGT. The CDR3 region is CASTAGQGGYEQYF. CDR3 DNA: TGTGCCAGCACCGCGGGACAGGGAGGTTACGAGCAGTACTTC.

In its sample, this clonotype was seen many times. V gene TRBV7-6 combines with J gene TRBJ2-7, with TRBD1 as a possible D gene (6 bases). V was pared by 0 bases and J by 4 bases, with 19 bases between. CDR3 size: 17 residues. The germline CDR1 and CDR2 sequences are SGHVS and FNYEAQ. The CDR3 DNA sequence: TGTGCCAGCAGCTTAGCGGACAGAAAAGAGGGGGTTTACGAGCAGTACTTC. Its translation: CASSLADRKEGVYEQYF.